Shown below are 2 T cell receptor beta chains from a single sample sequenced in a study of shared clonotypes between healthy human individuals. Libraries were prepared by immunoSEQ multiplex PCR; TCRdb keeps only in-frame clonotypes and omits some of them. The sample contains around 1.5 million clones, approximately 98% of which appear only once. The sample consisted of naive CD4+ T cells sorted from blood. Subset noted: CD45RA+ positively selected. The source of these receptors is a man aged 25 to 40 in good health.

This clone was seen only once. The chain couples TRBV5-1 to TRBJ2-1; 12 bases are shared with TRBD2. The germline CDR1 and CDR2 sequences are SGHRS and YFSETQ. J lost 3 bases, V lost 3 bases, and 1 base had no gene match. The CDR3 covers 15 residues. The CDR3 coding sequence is TGCGCCAGCAGCTGGGGACTAGCGGGCTACAATGAGCAGTTCTTC. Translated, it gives CASSWGLAGYNEQFF. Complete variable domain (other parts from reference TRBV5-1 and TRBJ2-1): KAGVTQTPRYLIKTRGQQVTLSCSPISGHRSVSWYQQTPGQGLQFLFEYFSETQRNKGNFPGRFSGRQFSNSRSEMNVSTLELGDSALYLCASSWGLAGYNEQFFGPGTRLTVL.

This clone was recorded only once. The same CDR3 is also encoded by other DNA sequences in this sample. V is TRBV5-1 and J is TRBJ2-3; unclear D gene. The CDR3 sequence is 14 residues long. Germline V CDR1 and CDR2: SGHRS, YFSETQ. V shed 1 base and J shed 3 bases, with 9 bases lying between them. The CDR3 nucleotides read TGCGCCAGCAGCTTGAACCCCGGGACAGATACGCAGTATTTT. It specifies CASSLNPGTDTQYF.